This T cell receptor (delta chain) is drawn from a study of gamma-delta chains in newborns, infants, children. Study-wide context: Innate gammadelta T cells reportedly expand polyclonally right after birth, driven by microbial exposure, per the title.

TCRdb fed the reads into CATT to redo clone calling. The sample holds a few thousand delta-chain clones, around 2.8% seen once. In regard to this clone: A far larger clone is a single base away, which makes a read error likely. Other DNA sequences in this specimen translate into the identical CDR3.

The clonotype comes from a child who was a newborn, infant or young child, either healthy, febrile or measles-vaccinated (not recorded which). Sequencing was carried out using blood.

CDR3 residues: CACDTVDLLGDKGKLIF. In DNA, the CDR3 is TGTGCCTGTGACACCGTAGATCTCCTGGGGGATAAAGGTAAACTCATCTTT. J is TRDJ1 and V is TRDV2, with 10 bases matching TRDD3. The germline V gene encodes CDR1 GEAIGNYY and CDR2 EKD. The V gene end was trimmed by 0 bases and the J gene end by 7 bases; junction bases not matched to a gene: 13. The CDR3 is 17 residues long.